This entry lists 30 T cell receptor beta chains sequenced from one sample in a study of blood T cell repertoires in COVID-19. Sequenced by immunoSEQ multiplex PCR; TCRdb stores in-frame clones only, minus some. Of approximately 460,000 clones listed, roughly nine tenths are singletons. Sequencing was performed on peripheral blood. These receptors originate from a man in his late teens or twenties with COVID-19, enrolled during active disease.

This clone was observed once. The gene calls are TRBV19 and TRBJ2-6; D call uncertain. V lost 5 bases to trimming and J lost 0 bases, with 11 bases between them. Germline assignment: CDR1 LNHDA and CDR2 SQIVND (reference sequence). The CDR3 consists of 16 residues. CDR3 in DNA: TGTGCCAGTAGTGGTCCACAGCTCTCTGGGGCCAACGTCCTGACTTTC. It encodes CASSGPQLSGANVLTF. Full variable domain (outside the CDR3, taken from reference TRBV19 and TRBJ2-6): DGGITQSPKYLFRKEGQNVTLSCEQNLNHDAMYWYRQDPGQGLRLIYYSQIVNDFQKGDIAEGYSVSREKKESFPLTVTSAQKNPTAFYLCASSGPQLSGANVLTFGAGSRLTVL.

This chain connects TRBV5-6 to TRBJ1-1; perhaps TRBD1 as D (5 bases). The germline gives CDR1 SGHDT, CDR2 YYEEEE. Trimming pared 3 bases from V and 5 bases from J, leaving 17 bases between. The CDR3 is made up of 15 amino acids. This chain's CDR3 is CASSSKTAGRTEAFF. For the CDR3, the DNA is TGTGCCAGCAGCTCAAAGACAGCTGGGAGGACTGAAGCTTTCTTT.

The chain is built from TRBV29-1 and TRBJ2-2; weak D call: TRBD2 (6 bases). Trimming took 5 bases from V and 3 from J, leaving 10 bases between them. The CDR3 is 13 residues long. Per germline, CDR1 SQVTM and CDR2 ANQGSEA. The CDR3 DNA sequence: TGCAGCGTTCTCGGACTATACACCGGGGAGCTGTTTTTT. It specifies CSVLGLYTGELFF.

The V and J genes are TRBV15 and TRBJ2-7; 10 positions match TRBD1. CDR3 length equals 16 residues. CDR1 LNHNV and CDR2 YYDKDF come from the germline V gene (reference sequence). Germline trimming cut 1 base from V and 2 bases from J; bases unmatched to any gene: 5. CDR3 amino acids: CATSRGRTGGTYEQYF. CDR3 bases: TGTGCCACCAGCAGAGGCAGGACAGGGGGGACCTACGAGCAGTACTTC.

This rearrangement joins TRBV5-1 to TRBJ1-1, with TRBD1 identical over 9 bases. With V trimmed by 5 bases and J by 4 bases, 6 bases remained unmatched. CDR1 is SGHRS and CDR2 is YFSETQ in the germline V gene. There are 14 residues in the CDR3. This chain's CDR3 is CASRRETGGTEAFF. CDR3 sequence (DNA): TGCGCCAGCAGGCGCGAGACAGGGGGCACTGAAGCTTTCTTT.

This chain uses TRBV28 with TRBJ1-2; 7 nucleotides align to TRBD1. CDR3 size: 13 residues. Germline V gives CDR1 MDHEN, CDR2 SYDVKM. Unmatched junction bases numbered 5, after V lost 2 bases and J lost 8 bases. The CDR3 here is CASSLLDREGYTF. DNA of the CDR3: TGTGCCAGCAGTTTACTCGACAGGGAAGGCTACACCTTC.

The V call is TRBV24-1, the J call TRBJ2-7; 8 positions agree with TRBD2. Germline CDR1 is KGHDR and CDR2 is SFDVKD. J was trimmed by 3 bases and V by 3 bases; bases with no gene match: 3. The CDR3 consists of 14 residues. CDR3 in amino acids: CATSDPSGGYEQYF. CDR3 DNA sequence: TGTGCCACCAGTGATCCGAGCGGGGGCTACGAGCAGTACTTC.

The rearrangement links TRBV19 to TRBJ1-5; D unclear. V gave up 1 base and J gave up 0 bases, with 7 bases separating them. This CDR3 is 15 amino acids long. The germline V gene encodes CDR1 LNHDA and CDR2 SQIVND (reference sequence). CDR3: CASSIGQNSNQPQHF. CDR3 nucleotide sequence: TGTGCCAGTAGTATAGGACAAAATAGCAATCAGCCCCAGCATTTT.

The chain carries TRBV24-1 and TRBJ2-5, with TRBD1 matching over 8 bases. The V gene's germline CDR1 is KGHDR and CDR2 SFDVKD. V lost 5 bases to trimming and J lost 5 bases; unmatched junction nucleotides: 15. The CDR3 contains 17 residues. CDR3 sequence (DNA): TGTGCCACCAGTGGCCCCCCCCTGGACAGGGCGAGCGAGACCCAGTACTTC. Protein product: CATSGPPLDRASETQYF.

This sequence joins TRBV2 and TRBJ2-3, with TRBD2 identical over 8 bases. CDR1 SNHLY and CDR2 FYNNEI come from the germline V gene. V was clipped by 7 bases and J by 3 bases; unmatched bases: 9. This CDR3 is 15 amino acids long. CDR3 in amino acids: CASTRSASGTDTQYF. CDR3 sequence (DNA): TGTGCCAGCACCCGTTCGGCTAGCGGGACAGATACGCAGTATTTT.

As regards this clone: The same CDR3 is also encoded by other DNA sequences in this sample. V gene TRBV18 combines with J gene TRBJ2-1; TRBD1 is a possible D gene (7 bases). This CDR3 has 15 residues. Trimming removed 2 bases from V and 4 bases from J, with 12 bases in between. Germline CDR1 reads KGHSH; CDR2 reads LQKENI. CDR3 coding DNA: TGTGCCAGCTCACCAAGGGCAGGGGGGTACAATGAGCAGTTCTTC. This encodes CASSPRAGGYNEQFF.

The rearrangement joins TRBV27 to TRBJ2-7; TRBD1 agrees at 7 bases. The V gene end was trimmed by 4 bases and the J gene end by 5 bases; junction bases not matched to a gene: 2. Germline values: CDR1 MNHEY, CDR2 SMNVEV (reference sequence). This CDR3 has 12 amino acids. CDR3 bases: TGTGCCAGCAGTTCCACAGGGGACGAGCAGTACTTC. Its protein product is CASSSTGDEQYF.

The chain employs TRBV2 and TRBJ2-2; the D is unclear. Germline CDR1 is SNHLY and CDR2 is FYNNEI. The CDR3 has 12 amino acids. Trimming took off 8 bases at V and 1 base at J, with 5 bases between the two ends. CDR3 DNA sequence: TGTGCCAGCCACAAGAACACCGGGGAGCTGTTTTTT. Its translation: CASHKNTGELFF.

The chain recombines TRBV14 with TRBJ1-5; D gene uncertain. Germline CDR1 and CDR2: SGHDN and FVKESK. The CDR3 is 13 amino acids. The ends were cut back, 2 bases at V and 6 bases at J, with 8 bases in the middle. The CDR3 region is CASSQQASQPQHF. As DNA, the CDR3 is TGTGCCAGCAGCCAACAGGCGAGTCAGCCCCAGCATTTT.

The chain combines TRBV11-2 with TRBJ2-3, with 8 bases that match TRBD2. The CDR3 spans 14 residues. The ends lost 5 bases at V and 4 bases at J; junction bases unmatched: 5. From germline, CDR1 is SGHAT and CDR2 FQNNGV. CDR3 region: CASSDAGGADTQYF. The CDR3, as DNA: TGTGCCAGCAGCGACGCGGGGGGCGCAGATACGCAGTATTTT.

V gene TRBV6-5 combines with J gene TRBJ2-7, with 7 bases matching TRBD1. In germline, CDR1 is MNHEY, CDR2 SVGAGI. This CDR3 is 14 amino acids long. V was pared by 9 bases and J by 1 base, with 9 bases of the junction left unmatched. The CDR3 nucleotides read TGTGCCAGTAAGACAGGGCTCGGATCCTACGAGCAGTACTTC. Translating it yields CASKTGLGSYEQYF.

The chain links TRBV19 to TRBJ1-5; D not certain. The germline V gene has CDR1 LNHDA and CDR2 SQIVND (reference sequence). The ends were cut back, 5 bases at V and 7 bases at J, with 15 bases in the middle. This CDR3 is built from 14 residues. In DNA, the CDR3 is TGTGCCAGTAGTGTCCAGGTTTCGACGCAGCCCCAGCATTTT. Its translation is CASSVQVSTQPQHF.

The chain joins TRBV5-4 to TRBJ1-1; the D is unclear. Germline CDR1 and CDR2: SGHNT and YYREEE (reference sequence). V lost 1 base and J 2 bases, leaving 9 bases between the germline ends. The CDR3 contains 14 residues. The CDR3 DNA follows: TGTGCCAGCAGCTTGTCAGGCGTCAACACTGAAGCTTTCTTT. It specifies CASSLSGVNTEAFF.

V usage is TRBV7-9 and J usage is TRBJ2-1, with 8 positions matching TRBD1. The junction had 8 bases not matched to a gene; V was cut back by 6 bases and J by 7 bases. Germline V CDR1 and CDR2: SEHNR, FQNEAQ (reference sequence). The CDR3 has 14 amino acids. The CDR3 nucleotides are TGTGCCAGCAGACAAACTCAGGGGGCTAATGAGCAGTTCTTC. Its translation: CASRQTQGANEQFF. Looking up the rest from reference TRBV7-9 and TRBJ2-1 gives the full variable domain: DTGVSQNPRHKITKRGQNVTFRCDPISEHNRLYWYRQTLGQGPEFLTYFQNEAQLEKSRLLSDRFSAERPKGSFSTLEIQRTEQGDSAMYLCASRQTQGANEQFFGPGTRLTVL.

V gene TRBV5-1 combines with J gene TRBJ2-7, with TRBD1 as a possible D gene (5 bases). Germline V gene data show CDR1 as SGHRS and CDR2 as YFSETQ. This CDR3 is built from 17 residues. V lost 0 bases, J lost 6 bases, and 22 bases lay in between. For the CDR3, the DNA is TGCGCCAGCAGCTTGGGTCTCCCTGGCAGGGAAGGTTTCGAGCAGTACTTC. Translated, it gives CASSLGLPGREGFEQYF.

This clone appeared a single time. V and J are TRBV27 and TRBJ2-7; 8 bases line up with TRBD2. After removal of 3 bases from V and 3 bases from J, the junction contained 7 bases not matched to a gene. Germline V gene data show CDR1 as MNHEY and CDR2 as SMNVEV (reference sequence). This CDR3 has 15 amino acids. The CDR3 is CASSFSGTSFYEQYF. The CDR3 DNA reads TGTGCCAGCAGTTTCAGCGGGACTAGTTTCTACGAGCAGTACTTC.

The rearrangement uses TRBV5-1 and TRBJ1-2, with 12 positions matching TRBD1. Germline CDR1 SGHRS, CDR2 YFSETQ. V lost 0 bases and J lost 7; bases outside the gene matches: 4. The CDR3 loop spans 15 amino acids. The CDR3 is CASSLEGTGGVGYTF. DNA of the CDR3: TGCGCCAGCAGCTTGGAGGGGACAGGGGGCGTTGGCTACACCTTC.

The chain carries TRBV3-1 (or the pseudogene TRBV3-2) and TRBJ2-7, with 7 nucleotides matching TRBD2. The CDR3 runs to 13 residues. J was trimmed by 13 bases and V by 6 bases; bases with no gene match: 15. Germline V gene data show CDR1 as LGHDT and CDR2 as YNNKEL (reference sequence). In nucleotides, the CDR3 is TGTGCCAGCAGGCAACTAAGCGGGGACCCGTTTTACTTC. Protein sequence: CASRQLSGDPFYF.

The CDR3 here is CASSRALPGLRETQYF. As DNA, the CDR3 is TGCGCCAGCAGCCGCGCTTTACCGGGACTCCGAGAGACCCAGTACTTC. The V call is TRBV4-1, the J call TRBJ2-5; maybe TRBD2 (6 bases). The V end lost 4 bases, the J end lost 4 bases, and 19 bases lay between the germline ends. CDR3 size: 16 residues. The germline gives CDR1 MGHRA, CDR2 YSYEKL.

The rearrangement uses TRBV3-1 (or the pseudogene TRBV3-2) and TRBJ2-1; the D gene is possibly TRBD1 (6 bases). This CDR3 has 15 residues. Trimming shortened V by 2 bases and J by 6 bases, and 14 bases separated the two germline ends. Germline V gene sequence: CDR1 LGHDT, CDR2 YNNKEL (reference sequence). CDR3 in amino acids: CASSQLETGRNEQFF. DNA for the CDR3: TGTGCCAGCAGCCAACTAGAGACAGGCCGCAATGAGCAGTTCTTC.

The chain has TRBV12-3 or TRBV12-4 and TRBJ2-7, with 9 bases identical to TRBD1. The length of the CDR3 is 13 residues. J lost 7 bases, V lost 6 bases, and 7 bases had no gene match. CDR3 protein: CASRYTGGREQYF. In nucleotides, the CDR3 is TGTGCCAGCAGGTATACAGGGGGCAGAGAGCAGTACTTC.

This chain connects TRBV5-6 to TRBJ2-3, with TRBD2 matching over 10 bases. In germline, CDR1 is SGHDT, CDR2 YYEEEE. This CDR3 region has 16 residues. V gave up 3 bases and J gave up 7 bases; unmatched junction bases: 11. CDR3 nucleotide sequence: TGTGCCAGCAGCTCCTATAAAGCGGGAGGGGGGAATACGCAGTATTTT. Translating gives CASSSYKAGGGNTQYF.

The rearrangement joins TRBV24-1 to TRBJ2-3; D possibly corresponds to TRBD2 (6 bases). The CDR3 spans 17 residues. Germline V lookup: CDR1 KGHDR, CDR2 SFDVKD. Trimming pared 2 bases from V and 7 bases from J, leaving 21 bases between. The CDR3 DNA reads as TGTGCCACCAGTGATTGGGGGGACGCCGCCGGAATGCATACGCAGTATTTT. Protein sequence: CATSDWGDAAGMHTQYF.

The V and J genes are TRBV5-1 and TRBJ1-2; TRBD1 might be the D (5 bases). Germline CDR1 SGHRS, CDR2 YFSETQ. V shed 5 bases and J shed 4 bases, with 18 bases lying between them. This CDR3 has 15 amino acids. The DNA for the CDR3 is TGCGCCAGCAGGGCTCAGGGTGCTACGGGCTATGGCTACACCTTC. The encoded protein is CASRAQGATGYGYTF.

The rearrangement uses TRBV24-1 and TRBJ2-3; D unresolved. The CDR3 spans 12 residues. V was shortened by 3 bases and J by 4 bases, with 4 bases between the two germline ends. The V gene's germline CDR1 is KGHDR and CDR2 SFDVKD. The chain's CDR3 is CATSDVADTQYF. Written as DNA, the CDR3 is TGTGCCACCAGTGATGTCGCAGATACGCAGTATTTT.